This TCR beta chain originates from a study of T cell changes during pregnancy in multiple sclerosis. TCRdb's table, derived via immunoSEQ multiplex PCR, lists solely in-frame clones and lacks some. This table holds roughly 30,000 clones, around 88% found once. Germline CDR1 SGHNT, CDR2 YYREEE (reference sequence). Trimming removed 4 bases from V and 6 bases from J; junction bases left unmatched: 7. This CDR3 spans 14 amino acids. The chain carries TRBV5-4 and TRBJ1-2, with 9 bases that match TRBD1. Sequenced material: CD4+ T cells from peripheral blood mononuclear cells, taken in the first trimester of pregnancy. The receptor comes from a female donor in good health, enrolled as a control in a pregnancy study. DNA for the CDR3: TGTGCCAGCAGCCGGGACAGGGTTTCTGATGGCTACACCTTC. Amino acids: CASSRDRVSDGYTF. Complete variable domain (other parts from reference TRBV5-4 and TRBJ1-2): ETGVTQSPTHLIKTRGQQVTLRCSSQSGHNTVSWYQQALGQGPQFIFQYYREEENGRGNFPPRFSGLQFPNYSSELNVNALELDDSALYLCASSRDRVSDGYTFGSGTRLTVV.